These 18 T cell receptor beta chains share one sample of origin, sequenced in a study of radiotherapy plus CTLA-4 blockade in lung cancer. Assay used: immunoSEQ multiplex PCR; TCRdb lists only in-frame clones, some missing. The sample lists roughly 66,000 clones, about 80% occurring once. The material sequenced was peripheral blood, taken from a patient treated with radiotherapy plus ipilimumab. The receptors were sampled from a human donor with non-small cell lung cancer who had a partial response to radiotherapy plus ipilimumab.

V is TRBV18 and J is TRBJ2-7; 7 nucleotides match TRBD2. Germline V gene lookup returns CDR1 KGHSH and CDR2 LQKENI. The CDR3 has 15 residues. V was pared by 4 bases and J by 2 bases, with 8 bases of the junction left unmatched. This chain's CDR3 is CASSQHPGGAYEQYF. As DNA, the CDR3 is TGTGCCAGCTCACAACACCCGGGAGGCGCCTACGAGCAGTACTTC.

The V gene is TRBV27, the J gene TRBJ2-1; 11 nucleotides match TRBD2. The germline gives CDR1 MNHEY, CDR2 SMNVEV (reference sequence). V lost 6 bases and J lost 2; bases outside the gene matches: 0. The CDR3 is 14 residues long. CDR3 in DNA: TGTGCCAGCAGGGGACTAGCGGCCTACAATGAGCAGTTCTTC. This sequence encodes CASRGLAAYNEQFF.

This CDR3 reads CASSQDVANVLTF. CDR3 DNA sequence: TGTGCCAGCAGCCAGGATGTGGCCAACGTCCTGACTTTC. J is TRBJ2-6 and V is TRBV7-9; D gene ambiguous. Germline V gene data show CDR1 as SEHNR and CDR2 as FQNEAQ (reference sequence). There are 13 residues in the CDR3. Between the trimmed V and J ends, which lost 5 bases and 6 bases, there was a span of 8 bases.

The V gene is TRBV9, the J gene TRBJ2-5; D may be TRBD2 (6 bases). Germline CDR1 SGDLS, CDR2 YYNGEE. Trimming took 0 bases from V and 5 from J, leaving 11 bases between them. The CDR3 runs to 14 residues. The CDR3 reads CASSVEEGSETQYF. CDR3 DNA: TGTGCCAGCAGCGTAGAGGAGGGTTCTGAGACCCAGTACTTC.

This clone appeared a single time. The chain employs TRBV5-1 and TRBJ2-1; tentative D call: TRBD2 (6 bases). Germline V lookup: CDR1 SGHRS, CDR2 YFSETQ. Trimming left V 3 bases short and J 2 bases short, with 18 bases between. There are 17 residues in the CDR3. CDR3 loop: CASSSGEAGIAYNEQFF. The CDR3 DNA sequence: TGCGCCAGCAGCTCGGGGGAAGCAGGGATCGCCTACAATGAGCAGTTCTTC.

This clone was detected a few times. The J gene is TRBJ1-5, the V gene TRBV28; 12 positions agree with TRBD1. Trimming cost V 6 bases and J 7 bases; bases outside gene matches: 7. The CDR3 runs 15 residues. The germline CDR1 and CDR2 sequences are MDHEN and SYDVKM. The CDR3 here is CASRSGTGGWQPQHF. CDR3 bases: TGTGCCAGCAGGTCCGGGACAGGGGGCTGGCAGCCCCAGCATTTT.

The gene calls are TRBV2 and TRBJ2-1; D perhaps matches TRBD2 (6 bases). V was pared by 0 bases and J by 0 bases, with 6 bases between. CDR1 is SNHLY, CDR2 FYNNEI, per germline. CDR3 length: 15 residues. CDR3 loop: CASSEASGSYNEQFF. As DNA, the CDR3 is TGTGCCAGCAGTGAAGCTAGCGGCTCCTACAATGAGCAGTTCTTC. The whole variable domain, filled in from reference TRBV2 and TRBJ2-1, reads EPEVTQTPSHQVTQMGQEVILRCVPISNHLYFYWYRQILGQKVEFLVSFYNNEISEKSEIFDDQFSVERPDGSNFTLKIRSTKLEDSAMYFCASSEASGSYNEQFFGPGTRLTVL.

The rearrangement links TRBV27 to TRBJ2-2; TRBD1 agrees at 8 bases. Germline assignment: CDR1 MNHEY and CDR2 SMNVEV (reference sequence). The CDR3 loop spans 14 amino acids. V shed 6 bases and J 3 bases; nucleotides not matched to a gene: 3. The CDR3 reads CASRRQGYTGELFF. The CDR3 DNA sequence: TGTGCCAGCAGGCGACAGGGGTACACCGGGGAGCTGTTTTTT.

This clone was found once. The rearrangement joins TRBV7-3 to TRBJ2-7, with 7 bases matching TRBD2. J gave up 13 bases and V 5 bases, and 14 bases lay outside the gene matches. CDR1 and CDR2 (germline): SGHTA, FQGTGA. The CDR3 totals 13 residues. The CDR3 here is CASSPASGTILYF. The CDR3 coding sequence is TGTGCCAGCAGCCCAGCAAGCGGGACTATCCTCTACTTC.

The J gene is TRBJ2-7, the V gene TRBV30; 7 bases match TRBD2. Germline loops: CDR1 GTSNPN, CDR2 SVGIG (reference sequence). CDR3 length: 12 amino acids. With V trimmed by 6 bases and J by 3 bases, 5 bases remained unmatched. The DNA for the CDR3 is TGTGCCTGTAGCGGGCCAGGCTACGAGCAGTACTTC. It yields the protein CACSGPGYEQYF.

The V gene is TRBV7-2, the J gene TRBJ2-2; 10 bases are shared with TRBD2. CDR3 length: 18 amino acids. CDR1 is SGHTA, CDR2 FQGNSA, per germline. J lost 3 bases, V lost 1 base, and 8 bases had no gene match. This CDR3 is CASSLGGGTSEHTGELFF. In nucleotides, the CDR3 is TGTGCCAGCAGCTTAGGGGGCGGGACTAGCGAACACACCGGGGAGCTGTTTTTT.

The V and J genes are TRBV5-6 and TRBJ1-2; TRBD1 is a possible D gene (6 bases). Per germline, CDR1 SGHDT and CDR2 YYEEEE. Trimming removed 3 bases from V and 8 bases from J, with 14 bases in between. This CDR3 region has 13 residues. The CDR3 nucleotides read TGTGCCAGCAGCTGGCAGGACAGAGGGGGCTACACCTTC. Protein sequence: CASSWQDRGGYTF.

J is TRBJ1-4 and V is TRBV19, with D unresolved. In germline, CDR1 is LNHDA, CDR2 SQIVND (reference sequence). V gave up 6 bases and J gave up 8 bases, with 19 bases separating them. The CDR3 sequence is 15 residues long. CDR3 loop: CASSPTPRKNEKLFF. DNA for the CDR3: TGTGCCAGTAGCCCGACGCCGAGGAAGAACGAAAAACTGTTTTTT.

This clone was found once. The CDR3 loop reads CASRLLAGGVNEQFF. CDR3 nucleotide sequence: TGTGCCAGCAGACTACTAGCGGGAGGAGTCAATGAGCAGTTCTTC. V gene TRBV6-1 combines with J gene TRBJ2-1; 12 bases match TRBD2. Trimming removed 6 bases from V and 6 bases from J; junction bases left unmatched: 6. Looked up from germline, CDR1 is MNHNS and CDR2 is SASEGT. The CDR3 is 15 amino acids.

The chain uses TRBV10-3 and TRBJ1-3; D possibly corresponds to TRBD1 (6 bases). The V gene lost 11 bases and the J gene lost 0 bases, with 14 bases spanning the gap. Germline V gives CDR1 ENHRY, CDR2 SYGVKD. CDR3 length: 14 residues. The CDR3 spells CASYRAGSGNTIYF. CDR3 DNA sequence: TGTGCCTCTTACAGGGCAGGCTCTGGAAACACCATATATTTT.

The chain is built from TRBV5-1 and TRBJ2-1; 10 bases align to TRBD2. The CDR3 sequence is 16 residues long. V gave up 3 bases and J gave up 0 bases; unmatched junction bases: 3. Per the germline V gene, CDR1 is SGHRS and CDR2 is YFSETQ. In DNA, the CDR3 is TGCGCCAGCAGCTCGTCTAGCGGGAGCTCCTACAATGAGCAGTTCTTC. Translation gives CASSSSSGSSYNEQFF.

The chain couples TRBV28 to TRBJ2-2, with TRBD2 matching over 12 bases. The CDR3 totals 16 residues. CDR1 is MDHEN and CDR2 is SYDVKM in the germline V gene. The junction had 7 bases not matched to a gene; V was cut back by 7 bases and J by 4 bases. For the CDR3, the DNA is TGTGCCAGCACTTCAGGACTAGCGGGGCTCACCGGGGAGCTGTTTTTT. This codes for CASTSGLAGLTGELFF. Filled out from reference TRBV28 and TRBJ2-2, the complete variable domain reads DVKVTQSSRYLVKRTGEKVFLECVQDMDHENMFWYRQDPGLGLRLIYFSYDVKMKEKGDIPEGYSVSREKKERFSLILESASTNQTSMYLCASTSGLAGLTGELFFGEGSRLTVL.

J is TRBJ2-5 and V is TRBV19, with D uncertain. There are 15 residues in the CDR3. Deletions cut 1 base from V and 5 bases from J, with 14 bases between. Germline V lookup: CDR1 LNHDA, CDR2 SQIVND (reference sequence). In DNA form, the CDR3 reads TGTGCCAGTAGTATAGCGGCGGTGCTTGGCGAGACCCAGTACTTC. Translating gives CASSIAAVLGETQYF.